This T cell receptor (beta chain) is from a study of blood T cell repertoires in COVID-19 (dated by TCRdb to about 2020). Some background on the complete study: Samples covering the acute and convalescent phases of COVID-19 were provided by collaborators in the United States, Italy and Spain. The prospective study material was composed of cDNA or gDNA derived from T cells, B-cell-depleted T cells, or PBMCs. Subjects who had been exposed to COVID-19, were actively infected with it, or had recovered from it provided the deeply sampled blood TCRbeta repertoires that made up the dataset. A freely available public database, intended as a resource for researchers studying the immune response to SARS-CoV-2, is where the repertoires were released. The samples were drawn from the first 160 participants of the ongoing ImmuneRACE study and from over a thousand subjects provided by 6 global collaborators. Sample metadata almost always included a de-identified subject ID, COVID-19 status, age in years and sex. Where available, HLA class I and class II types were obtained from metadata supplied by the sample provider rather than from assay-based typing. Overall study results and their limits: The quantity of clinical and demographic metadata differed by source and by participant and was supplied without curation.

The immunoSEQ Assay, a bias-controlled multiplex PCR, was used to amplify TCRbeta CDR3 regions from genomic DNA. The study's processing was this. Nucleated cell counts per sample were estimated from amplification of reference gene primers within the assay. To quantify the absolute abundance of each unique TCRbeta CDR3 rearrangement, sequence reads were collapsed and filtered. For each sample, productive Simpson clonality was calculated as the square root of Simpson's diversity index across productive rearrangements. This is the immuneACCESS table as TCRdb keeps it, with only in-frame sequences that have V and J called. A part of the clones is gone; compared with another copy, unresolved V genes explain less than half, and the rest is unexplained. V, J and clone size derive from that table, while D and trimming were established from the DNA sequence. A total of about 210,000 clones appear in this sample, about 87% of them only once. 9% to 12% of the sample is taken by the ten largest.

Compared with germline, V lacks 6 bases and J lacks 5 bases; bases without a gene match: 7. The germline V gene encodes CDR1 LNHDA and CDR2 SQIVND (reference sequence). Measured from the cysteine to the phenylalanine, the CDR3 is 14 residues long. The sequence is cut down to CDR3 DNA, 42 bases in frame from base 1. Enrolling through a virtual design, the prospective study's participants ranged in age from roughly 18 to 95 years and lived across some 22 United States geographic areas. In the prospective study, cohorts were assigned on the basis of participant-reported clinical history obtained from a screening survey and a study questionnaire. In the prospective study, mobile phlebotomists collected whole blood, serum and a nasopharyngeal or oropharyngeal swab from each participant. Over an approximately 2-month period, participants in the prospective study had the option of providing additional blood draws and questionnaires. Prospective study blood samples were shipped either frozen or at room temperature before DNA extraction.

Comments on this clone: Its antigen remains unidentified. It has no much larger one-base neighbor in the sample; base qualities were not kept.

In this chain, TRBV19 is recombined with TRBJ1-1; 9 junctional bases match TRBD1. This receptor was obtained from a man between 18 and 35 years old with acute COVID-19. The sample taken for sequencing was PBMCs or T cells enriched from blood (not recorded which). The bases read TGTGCCAGTAGGGAACAGGGGGCGGGTACTGAAGCTTTCTTT. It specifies CASREQGAGTEAFF.